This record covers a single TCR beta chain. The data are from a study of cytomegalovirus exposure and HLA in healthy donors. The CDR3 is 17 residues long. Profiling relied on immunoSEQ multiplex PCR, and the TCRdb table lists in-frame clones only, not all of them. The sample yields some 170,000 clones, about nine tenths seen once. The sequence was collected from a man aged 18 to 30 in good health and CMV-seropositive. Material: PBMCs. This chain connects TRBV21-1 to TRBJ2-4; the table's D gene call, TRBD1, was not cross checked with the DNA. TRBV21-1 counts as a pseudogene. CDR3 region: CASIWGQGLLSKNIQYF. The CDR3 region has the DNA TGTGCCAGTATCTGGGGACAGGGCCTTTTATCCAAAAACATTCAGTACTTC.